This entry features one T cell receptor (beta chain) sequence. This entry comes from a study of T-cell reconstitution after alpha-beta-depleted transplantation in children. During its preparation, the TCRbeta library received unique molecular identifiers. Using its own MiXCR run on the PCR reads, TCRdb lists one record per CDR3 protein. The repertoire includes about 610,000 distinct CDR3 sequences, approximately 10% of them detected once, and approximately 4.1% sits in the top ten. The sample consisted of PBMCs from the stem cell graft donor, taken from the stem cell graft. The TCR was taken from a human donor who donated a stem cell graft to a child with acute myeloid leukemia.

The CDR3 DNA sequence: TGCAGCTCCAGGACTAGCGGGAGGGCATCCTACAATGAGCAGTTCTTC. Translating gives CSSRTSGRASYNEQFF. The chain combines TRBV29-1 with TRBJ2-1; 15 bases line up with TRBD2. V gave up 8 bases and J gave up 1 base; unmatched junction bases: 6. Germline CDR1 is SQVTM and CDR2 is ANQGSEA. CDR3 length: 16 residues.